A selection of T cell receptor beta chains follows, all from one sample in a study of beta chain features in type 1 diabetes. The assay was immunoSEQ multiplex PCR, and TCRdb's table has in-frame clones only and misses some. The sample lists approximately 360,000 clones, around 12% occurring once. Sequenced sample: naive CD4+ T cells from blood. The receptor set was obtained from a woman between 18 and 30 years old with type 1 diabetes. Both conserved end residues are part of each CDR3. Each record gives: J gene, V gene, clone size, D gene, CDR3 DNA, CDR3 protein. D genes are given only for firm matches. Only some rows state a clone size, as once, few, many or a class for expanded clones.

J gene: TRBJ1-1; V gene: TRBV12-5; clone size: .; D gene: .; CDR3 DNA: TGTGCTAGTGGTTTGGTACTAGAAACCGCCTTGAACACTGAAGCTTTCTTT; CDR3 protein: CASGLVLETALNTEAFF
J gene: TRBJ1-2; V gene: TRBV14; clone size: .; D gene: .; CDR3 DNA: TGTGCCAGCAGCCAAGAAACTTCGGTCGGCTATGGCTACACCTTC; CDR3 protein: CASSQETSVGYGYTF
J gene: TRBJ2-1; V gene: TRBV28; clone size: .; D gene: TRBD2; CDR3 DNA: TGTGCCAGCTCTGGCGGGAGGGCCGATGAGCAGTTCTTC; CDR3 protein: CASSGGRADEQFF
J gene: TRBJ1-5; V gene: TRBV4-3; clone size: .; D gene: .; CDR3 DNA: TGCGCCAGCAGCCAAGATCTGGCGTCAGGGGGCAATCAGCCCCAGCATTTT; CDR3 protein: CASSQDLASGGNQPQHF
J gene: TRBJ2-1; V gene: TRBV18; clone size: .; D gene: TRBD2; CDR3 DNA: TGTGCCAGCTCACCAGCTTTCCTAGCGGGAAACGATGAGCAGTTCTTC; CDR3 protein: CASSPAFLAGNDEQFF
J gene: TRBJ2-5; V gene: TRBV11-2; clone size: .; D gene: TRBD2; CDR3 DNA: TGTGCCAGCAGCTTGTTGGGGGTAGCGGGGAGCCAAGAGACCCAGTACTTC; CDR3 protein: CASSLLGVAGSQETQYF
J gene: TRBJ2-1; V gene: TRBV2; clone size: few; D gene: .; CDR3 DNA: TGTGCCAGCAGTGTAGAGAGCGAAGAGCAGTTCTTC; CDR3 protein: CASSVESEEQFF
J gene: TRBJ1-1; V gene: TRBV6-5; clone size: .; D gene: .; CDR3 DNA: TGTGCCAGCAGTTACGGTGAGGTTCCCGTCACTGAAGCTTTCTTT; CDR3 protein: CASSYGEVPVTEAFF
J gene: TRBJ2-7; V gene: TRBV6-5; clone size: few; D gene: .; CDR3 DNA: TGTGCCAGCAGCCAATACAGGGGAGGCGAGCAGTACTTC; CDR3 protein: CASSQYRGGEQYF
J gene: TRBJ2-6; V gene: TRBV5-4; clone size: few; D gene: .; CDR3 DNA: TGTGCCAGCAGCTTGTCGCGTACTGGGGCCAACGTCCTGACTTTC; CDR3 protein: CASSLSRTGANVLTF
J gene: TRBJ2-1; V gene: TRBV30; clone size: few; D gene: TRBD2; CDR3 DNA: TGTGCCTGGAGCAGCGGGAGACTAAATGAGCAGTTCTTC; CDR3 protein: CAWSSGRLNEQFF
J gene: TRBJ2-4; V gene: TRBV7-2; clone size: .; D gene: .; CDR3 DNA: TGTGCCAGCAGCCTTACGACTTTAGCCAAAAACATTCAGTACTTC; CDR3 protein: CASSLTTLAKNIQYF
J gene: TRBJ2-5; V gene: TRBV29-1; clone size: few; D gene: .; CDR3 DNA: TGCAGCGTTTTTCGTCGAGGCCGGGACACTTCAGAGACCCAGTACTTC; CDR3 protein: CSVFRRGRDTSETQYF
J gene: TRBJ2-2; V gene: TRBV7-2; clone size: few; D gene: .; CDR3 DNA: TGTGCCAGCAGCCTCCTCGTCCACACCGGGGAGCTGTTTTTT; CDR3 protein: CASSLLVHTGELFF
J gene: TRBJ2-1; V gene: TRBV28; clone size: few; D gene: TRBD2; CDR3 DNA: TGTGCCAGCAGCCGTAGCGGGTGGCCCTCCTACAATGAGCAGTTCTTC; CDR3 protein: CASSRSGWPSYNEQFF
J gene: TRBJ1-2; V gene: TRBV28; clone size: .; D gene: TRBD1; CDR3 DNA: TGTGCCAGCAGTGTAGACAGGGATCGGGGCTACACCTTC; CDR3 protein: CASSVDRDRGYTF
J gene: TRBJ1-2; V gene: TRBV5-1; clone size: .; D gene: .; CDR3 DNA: TGCGCCAGCAGCCTTGACTATGGCTACACCTTC; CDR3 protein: CASSLDYGYTF
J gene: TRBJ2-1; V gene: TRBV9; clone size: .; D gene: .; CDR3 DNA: TGTGCCAGCAGCGTAGATGAGCTGGGTCGAGGTGACAATGAGCAGTTCTTC; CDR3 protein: CASSVDELGRGDNEQFF
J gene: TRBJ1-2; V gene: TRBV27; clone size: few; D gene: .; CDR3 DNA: TGTGCCAGCAGTTTATCTGACAGAACCTATGGCTACACCTTC; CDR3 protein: CASSLSDRTYGYTF
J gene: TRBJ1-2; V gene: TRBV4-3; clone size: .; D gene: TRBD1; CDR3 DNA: TGCGCCAGCAGCCAACAGACGACAGGGGGCTATGGCTATGGCTACACCTTC; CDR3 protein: CASSQQTTGGYGYGYTF
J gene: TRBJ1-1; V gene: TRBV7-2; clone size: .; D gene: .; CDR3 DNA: TGTGCCAGCAGCGAAGGTCAGGTCACTGAAGCTTTCTTT; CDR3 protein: CASSEGQVTEAFF
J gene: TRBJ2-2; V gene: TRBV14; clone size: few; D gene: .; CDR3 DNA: TGTGCCAGCAGCCAAGTTGCAGGGCCTACCGGGGAGCTGTTTTTT; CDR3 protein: CASSQVAGPTGELFF
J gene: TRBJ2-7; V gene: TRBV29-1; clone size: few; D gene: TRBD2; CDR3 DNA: TGCAGCGTCCCCGGGACTAGCGGGACCTACGAGCAGTACTTC; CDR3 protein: CSVPGTSGTYEQYF
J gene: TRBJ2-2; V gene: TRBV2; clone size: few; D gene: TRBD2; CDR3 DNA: TGTGCCAGCAGCGCGGCTCTAGCGGGAGGGCCGGGCGGGGAGCTGTTTTTT; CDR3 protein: CASSAALAGGPGGELFF
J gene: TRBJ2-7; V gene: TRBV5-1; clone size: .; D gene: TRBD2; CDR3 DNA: TGCGCCAGCAGCTTGGAGGGTAGCGGGAGAAGGTTCGGCGAGCAGTACTTC; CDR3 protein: CASSLEGSGRRFGEQYF
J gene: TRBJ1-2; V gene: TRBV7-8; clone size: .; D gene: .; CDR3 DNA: TGTGCCAGCAGCCCCGGACTCAATAACTATGGCTACACCTTC; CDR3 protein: CASSPGLNNYGYTF
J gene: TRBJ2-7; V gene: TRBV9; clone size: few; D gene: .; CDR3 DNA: TGTGCCAGCAGCGTCGCCGGAGCTCAAGAGCAGTACTTC; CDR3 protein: CASSVAGAQEQYF
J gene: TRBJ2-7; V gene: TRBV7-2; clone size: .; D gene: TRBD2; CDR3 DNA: TGTGCCAGCAGCTTAAGCGTACTAGCGGGAGCCGAGCAGTACTTC; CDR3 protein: CASSLSVLAGAEQYF
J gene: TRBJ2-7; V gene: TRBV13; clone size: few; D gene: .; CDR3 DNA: TGTGCCAGCAGCGTAGGGGGCGGGGGCGAGCAGTACTTC; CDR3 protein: CASSVGGGGEQYF
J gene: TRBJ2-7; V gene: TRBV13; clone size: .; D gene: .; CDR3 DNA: TGTGCCAGCAGCTTCAAATACGAGCAGTACTTC; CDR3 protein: CASSFKYEQYF
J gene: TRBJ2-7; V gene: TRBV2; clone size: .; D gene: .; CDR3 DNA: TGTGCCAGCTGCAGGGAAATCTTCTACGAGCAGTACTTC; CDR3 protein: CASCREIFYEQYF
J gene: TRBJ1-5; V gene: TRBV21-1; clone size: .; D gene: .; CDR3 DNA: TGTGCCAGCTTATTGATACAGGGCCTGAATCAGCCCCAGCATTTT; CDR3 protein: CASLLIQGLNQPQHF
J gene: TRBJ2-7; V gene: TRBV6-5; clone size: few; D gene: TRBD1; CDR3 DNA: TGTGCCAGCAGAAGACAGGGGAGTACTTCCTACGAGCAGTACTTC; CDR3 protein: CASRRQGSTSYEQYF
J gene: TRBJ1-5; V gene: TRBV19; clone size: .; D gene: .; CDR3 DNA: TGTGCCAGTAGTATTTGGGGCACGAATCAGCCCCAGCATTTT; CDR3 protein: CASSIWGTNQPQHF
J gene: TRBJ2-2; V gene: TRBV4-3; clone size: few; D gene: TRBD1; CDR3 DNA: TGCGCCAGCAGCCAAGATCGCTCGCGGACAGGGGAGGCACTGTTTTTT; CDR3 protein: CASSQDRSRTGEALFF
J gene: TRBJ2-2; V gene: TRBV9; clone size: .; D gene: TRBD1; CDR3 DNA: TGTGCCAGCAGCGCTTCGGGACAGGGGGCGAGCACCGGGGAGCTGTTTTTT; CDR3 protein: CASSASGQGASTGELFF
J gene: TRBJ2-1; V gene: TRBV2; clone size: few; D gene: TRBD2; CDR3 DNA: TGTGCCAGCAGTAAACTGAGTAGCGGGACCTACAATGAGCAGTTCTTC; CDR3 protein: CASSKLSSGTYNEQFF
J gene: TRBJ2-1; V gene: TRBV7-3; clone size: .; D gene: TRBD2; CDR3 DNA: TGTGCCAGCAGCTCGGGACTAGCGGTCGATGAGCAGTTCTTC; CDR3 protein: CASSSGLAVDEQFF
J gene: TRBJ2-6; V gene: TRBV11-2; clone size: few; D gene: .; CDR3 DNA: TGTGCCAGCAGCTCCGGACAGACTGGGGCCAACGTCCTGACTTTC; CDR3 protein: CASSSGQTGANVLTF
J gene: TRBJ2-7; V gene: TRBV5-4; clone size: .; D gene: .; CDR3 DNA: TGTGCCAGCAGCTTCGACTCTATGGGCGAGCAGTACTTC; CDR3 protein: CASSFDSMGEQYF
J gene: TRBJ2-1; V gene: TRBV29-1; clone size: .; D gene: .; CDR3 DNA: TGCAGCGCCGCACGGCAGGGGAGCTACAATGAGCAGTTCTTC; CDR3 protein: CSAARQGSYNEQFF
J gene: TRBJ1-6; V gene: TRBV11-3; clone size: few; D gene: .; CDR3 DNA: TGTGCCAGCCAGACACTCGACTCACCCCTCCACTTT; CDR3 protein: CASQTLDSPLHF
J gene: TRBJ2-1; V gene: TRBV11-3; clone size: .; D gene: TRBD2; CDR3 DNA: TGTGCCTCGAGCGGGAGGGCCTCCAATGAGCAGTTCTTC; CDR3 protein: CASSGRASNEQFF
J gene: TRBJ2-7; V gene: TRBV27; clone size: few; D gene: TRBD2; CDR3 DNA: TGTGCCAGCAGTTCGCTAGCGGGAGGCTACGAGCAGTACTTC; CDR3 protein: CASSSLAGGYEQYF
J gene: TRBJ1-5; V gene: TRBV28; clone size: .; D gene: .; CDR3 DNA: TGTGCCAGCAGTAAGATCGGACAGCGTCGTACCGATCAGCCCCAGCATTTT; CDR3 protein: CASSKIGQRRTDQPQHF
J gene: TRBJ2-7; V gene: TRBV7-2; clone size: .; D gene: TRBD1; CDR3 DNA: TGTGCCAGCAGCCCCGACAGGGACGAGCAGTACTTC; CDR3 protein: CASSPDRDEQYF
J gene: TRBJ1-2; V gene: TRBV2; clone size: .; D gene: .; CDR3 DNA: TGTGCCAGCAGTGAAGGCCAGAACTATGGCTACACCTTC; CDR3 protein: CASSEGQNYGYTF
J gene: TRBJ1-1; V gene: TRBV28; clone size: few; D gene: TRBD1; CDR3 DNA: TGTGCCAGCAGTTTACTTCCCGGACAGGGGAACACTGAAGCTTTCTTT; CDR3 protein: CASSLLPGQGNTEAFF
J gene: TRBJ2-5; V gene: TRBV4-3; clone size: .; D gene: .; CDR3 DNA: TGCGCCAGCAGCCGAGGACGCGGGGCCGAAGAGACCCAGTACTTC; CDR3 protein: CASSRGRGAEETQYF
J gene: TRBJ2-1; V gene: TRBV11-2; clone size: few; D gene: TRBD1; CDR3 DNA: TGTGCCAGCAGTCAGGGGATGGGGACAGGGGGTTACAATGAGCAGTTCTTC; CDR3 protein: CASSQGMGTGGYNEQFF